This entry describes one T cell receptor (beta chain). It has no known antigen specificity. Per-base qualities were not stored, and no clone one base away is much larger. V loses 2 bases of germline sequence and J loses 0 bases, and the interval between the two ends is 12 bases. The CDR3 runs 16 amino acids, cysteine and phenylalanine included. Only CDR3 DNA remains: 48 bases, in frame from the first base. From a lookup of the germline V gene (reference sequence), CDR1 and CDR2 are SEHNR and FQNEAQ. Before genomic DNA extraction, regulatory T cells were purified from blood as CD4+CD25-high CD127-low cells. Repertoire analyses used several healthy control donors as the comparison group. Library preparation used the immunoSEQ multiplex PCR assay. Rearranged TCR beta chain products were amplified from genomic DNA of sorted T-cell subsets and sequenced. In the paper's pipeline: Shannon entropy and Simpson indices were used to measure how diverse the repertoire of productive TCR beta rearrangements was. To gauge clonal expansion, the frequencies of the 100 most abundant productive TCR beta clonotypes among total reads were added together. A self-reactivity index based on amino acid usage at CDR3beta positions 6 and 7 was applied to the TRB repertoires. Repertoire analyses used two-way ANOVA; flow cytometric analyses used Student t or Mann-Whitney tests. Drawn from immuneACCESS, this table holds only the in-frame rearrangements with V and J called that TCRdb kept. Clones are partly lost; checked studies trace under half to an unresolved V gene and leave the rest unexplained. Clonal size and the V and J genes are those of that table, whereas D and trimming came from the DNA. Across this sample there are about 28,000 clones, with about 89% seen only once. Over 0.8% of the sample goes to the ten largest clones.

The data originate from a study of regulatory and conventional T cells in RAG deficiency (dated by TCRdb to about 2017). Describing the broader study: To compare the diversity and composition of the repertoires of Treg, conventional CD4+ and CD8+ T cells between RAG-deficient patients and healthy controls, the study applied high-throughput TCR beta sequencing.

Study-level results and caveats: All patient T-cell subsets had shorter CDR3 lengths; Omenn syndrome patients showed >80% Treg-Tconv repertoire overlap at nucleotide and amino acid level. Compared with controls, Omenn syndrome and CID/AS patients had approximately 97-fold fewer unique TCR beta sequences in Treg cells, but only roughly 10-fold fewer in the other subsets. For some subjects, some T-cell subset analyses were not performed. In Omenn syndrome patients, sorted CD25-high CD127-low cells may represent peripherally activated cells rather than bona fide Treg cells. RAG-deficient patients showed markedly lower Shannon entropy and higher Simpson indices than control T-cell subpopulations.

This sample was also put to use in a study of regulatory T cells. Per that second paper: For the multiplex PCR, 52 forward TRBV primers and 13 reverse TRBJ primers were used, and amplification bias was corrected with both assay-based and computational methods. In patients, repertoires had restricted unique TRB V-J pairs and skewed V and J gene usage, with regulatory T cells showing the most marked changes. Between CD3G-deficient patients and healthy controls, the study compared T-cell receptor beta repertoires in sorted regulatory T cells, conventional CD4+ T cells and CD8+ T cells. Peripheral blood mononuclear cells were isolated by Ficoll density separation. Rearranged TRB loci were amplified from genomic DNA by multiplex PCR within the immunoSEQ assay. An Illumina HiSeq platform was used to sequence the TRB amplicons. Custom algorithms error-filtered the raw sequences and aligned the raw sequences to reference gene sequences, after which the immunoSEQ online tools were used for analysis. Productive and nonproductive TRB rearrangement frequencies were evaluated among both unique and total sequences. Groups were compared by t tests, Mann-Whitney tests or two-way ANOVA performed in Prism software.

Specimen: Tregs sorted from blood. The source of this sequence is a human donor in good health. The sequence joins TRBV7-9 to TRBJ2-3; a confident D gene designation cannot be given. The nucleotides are TGTGCCAGCAGCTTAAGGGCTCTGACTAGCACAGATACGCAGTATTTT. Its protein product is CASSLRALTSTDTQYF.